These 22 T cell receptor beta chains were sequenced from one sample in a study of blood T cells in healthy people across ages. Alongside a J-beta primer mix, a sample-barcoded 5' primer served in a second PCR lasting about 7 to 12 cycles. TCRdb passed the 5' RACE reads through MiXCR, listing each CDR3 protein once. This table holds some 670,000 distinct CDR3 sequences, roughly half found once. The specimen was blood. These receptors originate from a woman aged 80 or over in good health.

The chain couples TRBV29-1 to TRBJ1-2; unclear D gene. Trimming pared 3 bases from V and 1 base from J, leaving 9 bases between. The CDR3 has 13 amino acids. Germline V CDR1 and CDR2: SQVTM, ANQGSEA. CDR3 nucleotide sequence: TGCAGCGTTGAGATCCGGGTTAACTATGGCTACACCTTC. Residues: CSVEIRVNYGYTF.

This clonotype was counted between two and nine times. One base away lies a much larger clone, so this may be a sequencing read error. The gene calls are TRBV6-5 and TRBJ2-1; D remains ambiguous. The CDR3 has 13 residues. CDR1 and CDR2 from the germline V gene are MNHEY and SVGAGI. Here the CDR3 reads CASSDSFVNEQFF. As DNA, the CDR3 is TGTGCCAGCAGTGACTCGTTCGTAAATGAGCAGTTCTTC.

As concerns this clonotype: This may be a read error, as it is one base from a much larger clone. The gene calls are TRBV3-1 and TRBJ2-1; D perhaps matches TRBD2 (6 bases). This CDR3 is built from 14 residues. The V end lost 4 bases, the J end lost 3 bases, and 10 bases lay between the germline ends. Germline values: CDR1 LGHDT, CDR2 YNNKEL (reference sequence). The CDR3 coding sequence is TGTGCCAGCAGCCCGATCGGGGGCTACAATGAGCAGTTCTTC. Translated, it gives CASSPIGGYNEQFF.

A few counts support this clonotype. V usage is TRBV11-2 and J usage is TRBJ1-2; D gene unclear. V was clipped by 3 bases and J by 2 bases, with 4 bases between them. The CDR3 runs to 12 residues. Germline values: CDR1 SGHAT, CDR2 FQNNGV. The CDR3 loop is CASSFTNYGYTF. The CDR3 DNA is TGTGCCAGCAGCTTTACCAACTATGGCTACACCTTC.

This sequence joins TRBV9 and TRBJ2-2, with 12 bases fitting TRBD2. This CDR3 has 16 amino acids. Unmatched junction bases numbered 3, after V lost 0 bases and J lost 6 bases. Germline V gene lookup returns CDR1 SGDLS and CDR2 YYNGEE. The CDR3 nucleotides are TGTGCCAGCAGCGTAGTCGGACTAGCGGGACCCGGGGAGCTGTTTTTT. Its translation is CASSVVGLAGPGELFF.

In this sample, this clonotype turned up a few times. The J gene is TRBJ2-3, the V gene TRBV20-1; 9 nucleotides agree with TRBD1. Germline CDR1 and CDR2: DFQATT and SNEGSKA (reference sequence). The CDR3 is 14 amino acids. V lost 8 bases, J lost 4 bases, and 10 bases stayed unmatched. CDR3 sequence (DNA): TGCAGTACTCCCGGACAGGGGTTGGCAGATACGCAGTATTTT. Translating gives CSTPGQGLADTQYF.

V and J are TRBV27 and TRBJ2-1, with D possibly TRBD2 on 7 matching bases. The germline V and J ends were trimmed by 3 bases and 6 bases, with 21 bases remaining between them. Looked up from germline, CDR1 is MNHEY and CDR2 is SMNVEV (reference sequence). This CDR3 has 17 amino acids. The CDR3 DNA sequence: TGTGCCAGCAGTTTTTGGGCGGGGGCGTCCCTCGGCAATGAGCAGTTCTTC. This translates into CASSFWAGASLGNEQFF.

A few counts support this clonotype. Since a much larger clone is just one base distant, this may be a read error. The rearrangement joins TRBV20-1 to TRBJ2-5; D is ambiguous. Looked up from germline, CDR1 is DFQATT and CDR2 is SNEGSKA (reference sequence). The CDR3 sequence is 12 residues long. The DNA for the CDR3 is TGCAGGGCTAGGAGTAGGGAAGAGACCCAGTACTTC. Translation gives CRARSREETQYF.

The V call is TRBV20-1, the J call TRBJ2-1; 10 bases line up with TRBD2. The V and J ends lost 1 base and 5 bases, in that order; junction bases with no gene match: 5. The germline V gene has CDR1 DFQATT and CDR2 SNEGSKA (reference sequence). There are 15 residues in the CDR3. The CDR3 loop is CSARGVAGGHNEQFF. In DNA form, the CDR3 reads TGCAGTGCTAGAGGGGTAGCGGGAGGACACAATGAGCAGTTCTTC.

The table lists this clonotype with a count of one. This chain connects TRBV15 to TRBJ2-1; the match to TRBD2 covers 13 bases. V was clipped by 3 bases and J by 7 bases; unmatched bases: 9. CDR1 and CDR2 (germline): LNHNV, YYDKDF (reference sequence). CDR3 length: 17 residues. The CDR3 bases are TGTGCCACCAGCAGCTGGACTAGCGGGGGTGTAGGTAATGAGCAGTTCTTC. This gives the protein CATSSWTSGGVGNEQFF.

The chain uses TRBV27 and TRBJ2-5; D uncertain. The closer fit of TRBJ2-7 to the DNA end suggests the J call may be wrong. The CDR3 contains 14 residues. Per the germline V gene, CDR1 is MNHEY and CDR2 is SMNVEV (reference sequence). In DNA, the CDR3 is TGTGCCAGCAGTTTATTACCCCGACAAACCGAGCAGTACTTC. It specifies CASSLLPRQTEQYF.

Turning to this clonotype: This sequence may be a read error, since a much larger clone differs from it by one base. The chain combines TRBV2 with TRBJ2-4; possibly TRBD1 for D (6 bases). The germline CDR1 and CDR2 sequences are SNHLY and FYNNEI. The CDR3 runs 14 residues. CDR3 DNA sequence: TGTACCAGCAGTAGCAGGGGAGCCAAAAACATTCAGTACTTC. This encodes CTSSSRGAKNIQYF.

The chain carries TRBV2 and TRBJ2-1, with D perhaps TRBD1 (5 bases). The germline V gene has CDR1 SNHLY and CDR2 FYNNEI. This CDR3 has 14 amino acids. Trimming cost V 4 bases and J 0 bases, with 7 bases left between them. CDR3 in amino acids: CASSGGLSYNEQFF. The CDR3, as DNA: TGTGCCAGCAGTGGGGGCCTCTCCTACAATGAGCAGTTCTTC.

This clonotype has at least ten counts. The chain links TRBV6-2 or TRBV6-3 to TRBJ2-1, with TRBD2 matching over 7 bases. Germline CDR1 and CDR2: MNHEY and SVGEGT. CDR3 length equals 13 residues. V was clipped by 1 base and J by 7 bases; unmatched bases: 1. CDR3 DNA: TGTGCCAGCAGTTACTGGCGGGAGAATGAGCAGTTCTTC. It encodes CASSYWRENEQFF.

The chain carries TRBV27 and TRBJ1-2; D unclear. Trimming cost V 1 base and J 0 bases, with 6 bases left between them. Germline V gene sequence: CDR1 MNHEY, CDR2 SMNVEV (reference sequence). CDR3 length: 14 residues. The CDR3 nucleotides are TGTGCCAGCAGTTTATATCCCGCTAACTATGGCTACACCTTC. Amino acids: CASSLYPANYGYTF.

CDR3 region: CASRQWGGARQETQYF. For the CDR3, the DNA is TGTGCCAGCCGGCAGTGGGGGGGGGCGCGACAAGAGACCCAGTACTTC. This chain connects TRBV2 to TRBJ2-5, with D possibly matching TRBD2 (7 bases). The length of the CDR3 is 16 residues. With 8 bases removed from V and 2 bases from J, the gap between germline ends came to 21 bases. Germline V CDR1 and CDR2: SNHLY, FYNNEI.

For this clonotype: Being one base from a much bigger clone, this may be a read error. The chain joins TRBV20-1 to TRBJ2-1; unclear D gene. The CDR3 is 15 amino acids. From germline, CDR1 is DFQATT and CDR2 SNEGSKA (reference sequence). CDR3 sequence: CSAPGPRSIYNGQFF. The CDR3, as DNA: TGCAGTGCCCCCGGACCGCGGTCCATCTACAATGGGCAGTTCTTC.

A word on this clonotype: This may stem from a read error, because a much larger clone lies one nucleotide away. This sequence joins TRBV29-1 and TRBJ2-1, with 11 bases lining up with TRBD2. This CDR3 comprises 16 residues. From germline, CDR1 is SQVTM and CDR2 ANQGSEA. Trimming cost V 2 bases and J 6 bases; bases outside gene matches: 9. CDR3 bases: TGCAGCGTTGAAAGGCCAGGGACTAGCGGACCCAATGAGCAGTTCTTC. Its protein product is CSVERPGTSGPNEQFF.

This rearrangement joins TRBV12-3 or TRBV12-4 to TRBJ1-4; D not certain. The CDR3 is 13 residues long. V lost 3 bases and J 7 bases, leaving 9 bases between the germline ends. CDR3 DNA: TGTGCCAGCAGTTTCAATAGAGGTGAAAAACTGTTTTTT. Amino acids: CASSFNRGEKLFF.

A remark on this clonotype: A much bigger clone sits one base away, suggesting this may be a read error. The rearrangement joins TRBV12-3 or TRBV12-4 to TRBJ2-1; a weak D match, TRBD1 (8 bases). V gave up 4 bases and J gave up 8 bases, with 18 bases separating them. There are 15 residues in the CDR3. The CDR3 is CASSSPRTGGDEQFF. The CDR3 DNA reads TGTGCCAGCAGTTCGCCAAGAACAGGGGGGGATGAGCAGTTCTTC.

This clonotype was observed many times. The chain carries TRBV9 and TRBJ2-1, with D tentatively TRBD2 (6 bases). Germline V lookup: CDR1 SGDLS, CDR2 YYNGEE. The V gene lost 0 bases and the J gene lost 5 bases, with 12 bases spanning the gap. There are 15 residues in the CDR3. The CDR3 DNA reads as TGTGCCAGCAGCGTAGCGCCTAGCGACGACAATGAGCAGTTCTTC. It yields the protein CASSVAPSDDNEQFF.

This sequence joins TRBV12-3 or TRBV12-4 and TRBJ1-5; a weak D match, TRBD1 (5 bases). V was trimmed by 3 bases and J by 3 bases, leaving 9 bases between them. CDR3 size: 14 residues. The CDR3 nucleotides read TGTGCCAGCAGTTTGGGACCGAACAATCAGCCCCAGCATTTT. As protein: CASSLGPNNQPQHF.